Listed below are T cell receptor beta chains from one sample, sequenced in a study of T cells in Graves' hyperthyroidism and ophthalmopathy. TCRdb reanalysed the multiplex PCR reads using MiXCR and keeps one entry per CDR3 protein. This sample has about 400,000 distinct CDR3 sequences; around 14% occur once, and the top ten carry roughly 26%. Sequencing was done on a sample of blood. The receptors were sampled from a woman between 18 and 29 years old with Graves' hyperthyroidism that later progressed to Graves' ophthalmopathy. Each CDR3 is given with its conserved first and last residue. The order of the fields is V gene, clone size, J gene, D gene, CDR3 DNA, CDR3 protein. The D gene is left open where the match is weak. The size of a clone is reported for some rows only, either as once, few or many, or as a class for expanded clones.

>TRBV7-9|many|TRBJ2-5|TRBD1
TGTGCCAGCAGCTTATACCGACAGGGAGAAGAGACCCAGTACTTC
CASSLYRQGEETQYF
>TRBV27|few|TRBJ2-7|NA
TGTGCCAGCAGTCCCACAGGGTGGGAGCAGTACTTC
CASSPTGWEQYF
>TRBV4-1|few|TRBJ2-7|TRBD2
TGCGCCAGCAGCCAAGGTAATAGCGGGAGTGGTCTCTCCTACGAGCAGTACTTC
CASSQGNSGSGLSYEQYF
>TRBV5-1|many|TRBJ2-7|NA
TGCGCCAGCAGCCCACGGACGTCCCGGTACGAGCAGTACTTC
CASSPRTSRYEQYF
>TRBV7-2|NA|TRBJ1-3|NA
TGTGCCAGCAGCTTAAATGGGATACCCTCTGGAAACACCATATATTTT
CASSLNGIPSGNTIYF
>TRBV4-1|NA|TRBJ2-5|TRBD1
TGCGCCAGCGGGACCAGGACAGGTCAAGAGACCCAGTACTTC
CASGTRTGQETQYF
>TRBV7-9|NA|TRBJ2-7|NA
TGTGCCAGCAGCTTGGCCGGACGCTTCTCCTACGAGCAGTACTTC
CASSLAGRFSYEQYF
>TRBV7-8|NA|TRBJ1-2|NA
TGTGCCAGCAGCTTAGAGGGGCCTGGCAAATGGACCTATGGCTACACCTTC
CASSLEGPGKWTYGYTF
>TRBV7-2|many|TRBJ2-7|NA
TGTGCCAGCAGCTTAGGTGGCGGCCAATCTTACGAGCAGTACTTC
CASSLGGGQSYEQYF
>TRBV6-1|many|TRBJ1-2|NA
TGTGCCAGCAGTTTCCAAAGTTTCTATGGCTACACCTTC
CASSFQSFYGYTF
>TRBV6-1|many|TRBJ2-1|TRBD2
TGTGCCAGCAGTTATGGCGGGAGCTCCTACAATGAGCAGTTCTTC
CASSYGGSSYNEQFF
>TRBV20-1|many|TRBJ2-1|TRBD1
TGCAGTGCTAAAACCGGGACAGGGGGCCCCAATGAGCAGTTCTTC
CSAKTGTGGPNEQFF
>TRBV24-1|NA|TRBJ2-3|NA
TGTGCCACCAGTGATTTCAGCACAGATACGCAGTATTTT
CATSDFSTDTQYF
>TRBV7-7|NA|TRBJ1-2|NA
TGTGCTAGCAGCTCCCCCGGGGACCTCTATGGCTACACCTTC
CASSSPGDLYGYTF
>TRBV18|many|TRBJ2-1|NA
TGTGCCAGCTCACCAAAGACAATAGCTGAGCAGTTCTTC
CASSPKTIAEQFF
>TRBV27|few|TRBJ1-1|TRBD1
TGTGCCAGCAGTTCCCCCGGGACAGGGCTGACTGAAGCTTTCTTT
CASSSPGTGLTEAFF
>TRBV6-2/TRBV6-3|NA|TRBJ2-3|NA
TGTGCCAGCAACCCCTCAAAACTGCTAACAGATACGCAGTATTTT
CASNPSKLLTDTQYF
>TRBV13|many|TRBJ2-7|NA
TGTGCCAGCAGCACGAGGCCAGGGTTGCCCCCCTACGAGCAGTACTTC
CASSTRPGLPPYEQYF
>TRBV7-9|many|TRBJ2-1|TRBD2
TGTGCCAGCAGCCCGAGTGCGAGCGGGAGAGGGGACTCCTACAATGAGCAGTTCTTC
CASSPSASGRGDSYNEQFF
>TRBV6-1|many|TRBJ1-2|NA
TGTGCCAGCAGTGTGGAGCCTAGCGACGGCTACACCTTC
CASSVEPSDGYTF
>TRBV6-1|few|TRBJ1-5|NA
TGTGCCAGCAGCGCCCAGGGGCGGGCTCAGCCCCAGCATTTT
CASSAQGRAQPQHF
>TRBV5-1|NA|TRBJ2-3|TRBD1
TGCGCCAGCAGCTCCCCACAGGGCAGGGGGACAGATACGCAGTATTTT
CASSSPQGRGTDTQYF
>TRBV29-1|NA|TRBJ1-3|NA
TGCAGCGTTGCGTACCCCTCTGGAAACACCATATATTTT
CSVAYPSGNTIYF
>TRBV6-1|many|TRBJ1-1|NA
TGTGCCAGCAGTCAGCTAGGAGACACTGAAGCTTTCTTT
CASSQLGDTEAFF
>TRBV6-2/TRBV6-3|NA|TRBJ2-5|NA
TGTGCCAGCACCCTCACTAGCCCAACGGTGGAGACCCAGTACTTC
CASTLTSPTVETQYF
>TRBV20-1|many|TRBJ2-4|TRBD2
TGCAGTGCCTTAGCGGGAGAGAGGGGAAACATTCAGTACTTC
CSALAGERGNIQYF
>TRBV2|many|TRBJ2-1|TRBD2
TGTGCCAGCTGTTATGTGGGGGAGGGGTACAATGAGCAGTTCTTC
CASCYVGEGYNEQFF
>TRBV7-8|NA|TRBJ1-5|NA
TGTGCCAGCGGATTTCAGGGCTTCAATCAGCCCCAGCATTTT
CASGFQGFNQPQHF
>TRBV29-1|many|TRBJ1-2|NA
TGCAGCGTGGCTAACAGGGTCTATGGCTACACCTTC
CSVANRVYGYTF
>TRBV28|many|TRBJ2-4|NA
TGTGCCAGCAGTTTATCGTGGGGCGGTCCTAACATTCAGTACTTC
CASSLSWGGPNIQYF
>TRBV2|many|TRBJ2-2|NA
TGTGCCAACGGGCCTACGAACACCGGGGAGCTGTTTTTT
CANGPTNTGELFF
>TRBV29-1|NA|TRBJ2-5|TRBD1
TGCAGCGTACCGGGACAGGGAACGGAGACCCAGTACTTC
CSVPGQGTETQYF
>TRBV6-1|many|TRBJ2-3|NA
TGTGCCAGCAGTCACTACACAGATACGCAGTATTTT
CASSHYTDTQYF
>TRBV24-1|few|TRBJ2-3|TRBD1
TGTGCCACCAGTGATTCGGACAGGGTAGATACGCAGTATTTT
CATSDSDRVDTQYF
>TRBV2|many|TRBJ1-1|TRBD1
TGTGCCAGCGGCCGACAGGGTCAGCCCGAAGCTTTCTTT
CASGRQGQPEAFF
>TRBV5-1|many|TRBJ2-7|TRBD1
TGCGCCAGCAGCTTGGGGACAGGGACAAACTACGAGCAGTACTTC
CASSLGTGTNYEQYF
>TRBV11-2|many|TRBJ2-2|TRBD1
TGTGCCAGCAACACGGGACAGGGTTCCGGGGAGCTGTTTTTT
CASNTGQGSGELFF
>TRBV7-2|NA|TRBJ2-2|TRBD2
TGTGCCAGCAGCTTGCTAGCGGGAGCCGGGGAGCTGTTTTTT
CASSLLAGAGELFF